This passage covers 14 T cell receptor beta chains from one sample sequenced in a study of T cell responses to AZD1222 COVID-19 vaccine. Here immunoSEQ multiplex PCR was the method, and the copy in TCRdb shows in-frame clones only, minus some. The table lists 90,000 to 150,000 clones, roughly nine tenths of them singletons, with roughly 4.1% in the top ten. This sample comprised peripheral blood, obtained on day 0 of AZD1222 vaccination. All receptors derive from an adult in good health.

The V gene is TRBV2, the J gene TRBJ2-3, with D perhaps TRBD2 (7 bases). This CDR3 is built from 17 residues. Per germline, CDR1 SNHLY and CDR2 FYNNEI. V dropped 5 bases and J dropped 6 bases, with 24 bases sitting between them. The CDR3, as DNA: TGTGCCAGCAGTACCTCCGGGGGAGGGGGGGCTAGTGATACGCAGTATTTT. Protein: CASSTSGGGGASDTQYF.

The chain has TRBV9 and TRBJ2-4; 9 nucleotides align to TRBD2. The CDR3 sequence is 13 residues long. Germline values: CDR1 SGDLS, CDR2 YYNGEE. V lost 0 bases and J lost 15; bases outside the gene matches: 7. The CDR3 sequence: CASSVDNSGSVYF. The CDR3 DNA reads TGTGCCAGCAGCGTAGATAATAGCGGGAGTGTGTACTTC. Supplemented by reference TRBV9 and TRBJ2-4, the full variable domain reads DSGVTQTPKHLITATGQRVTLRCSPRSGDLSVYWYQQSLDQGLQFLIQYYNGEERAKGNILERFSAQQFPDLHSELNLSSLELGDSALYFCASSVDNSGSVYFGAGTRLSVL.

CDR3 bases: TGTGCCAGCAGCAGGACAGGGGGCGGGCGAGCTTTCTTT. This translates into CASSRTGGGRAFF. The J gene is TRBJ1-1, the V gene TRBV9, with 11 positions matching TRBD1. The CDR3 loop spans 13 amino acids. After removal of 4 bases from V and 10 bases from J, the junction contained 6 bases not matched to a gene. CDR1 SGDLS and CDR2 YYNGEE come from the germline V gene. Full variable domain (outside the CDR3, taken from reference TRBV9 and TRBJ1-1): DSGVTQTPKHLITATGQRVTLRCSPRSGDLSVYWYQQSLDQGLQFLIQYYNGEERAKGNILERFSAQQFPDLHSELNLSSLELGDSALYFCASSRTGGGRAFFGQGTRLTVV.

As regards this clone: Other DNA sequences in the same sample also yield this CDR3. This chain uses TRBV7-9 with TRBJ1-3; no clear D gene. The ends were cut back, 1 base at V and 4 bases at J, with 5 bases in the middle. The germline gives CDR1 SEHNR, CDR2 FQNEAQ (reference sequence). The CDR3 spans 13 residues. CDR3 nucleotide sequence: TGTGCCAGCAGCTTAGGCAGCGGAAACACCATATATTTT. Its translation: CASSLGSGNTIYF.

The chain is built from TRBV6-4 and TRBJ2-3; TRBD2 aligns across 14 bases. Germline CDR1 is MRHNA and CDR2 is SNTAGT. V dropped 10 bases and J dropped 5; count of bases not matched to a gene: 8. The CDR3 is 15 amino acids. The CDR3 DNA sequence: TGTGCCATCCGGACTAGCGGGAGGTTTGAAGATACGCAGTATTTT. It is translated as CAIRTSGRFEDTQYF.

The rearrangement links TRBV2 to TRBJ2-2; 9 nucleotides match TRBD2. This CDR3 has 15 residues. V shed 3 bases and J 6 bases; nucleotides not matched to a gene: 5. Germline V gene data show CDR1 as SNHLY and CDR2 as FYNNEI. CDR3 sequence (DNA): TGTGCCAGCAGTGATCCGCGGGAGGGCCCCGGGGAGCTGTTTTTT. Translating gives CASSDPREGPGELFF.

The chain recombines TRBV18 with TRBJ2-2, with D possibly matching TRBD2 (6 bases). The germline V gene encodes CDR1 KGHSH and CDR2 LQKENI. CDR3 length: 17 amino acids. Trimming took 5 bases from V and 3 from J, leaving 19 bases between them. The CDR3 DNA follows: TGTGCCAGCTCATCCACATTGACTAGGTCGTACACCGGGGAGCTGTTTTTT. Amino acids: CASSSTLTRSYTGELFF.

The chain carries TRBV2 and TRBJ1-5; 7 bases match TRBD1. The CDR3 has 15 residues. CDR1 is SNHLY, CDR2 FYNNEI, per germline. The V and J ends lost 6 bases and 4 bases, in that order; junction bases with no gene match: 9. CDR3 bases: TGTGCCAGCAGATACGAAGGGACAGCTAATCAGCCCCAGCATTTT. It yields the protein CASRYEGTANQPQHF.

The V call is TRBV24-1, the J call TRBJ2-3; perhaps TRBD1 as D (6 bases). CDR1 and CDR2 from the germline V gene are KGHDR and SFDVKD. This CDR3 has 13 residues. Trimming removed 4 bases at V and 4 bases at J, with 8 bases between. The CDR3 sequence is CATSDPGADTQYF. The CDR3 region has the DNA TGTGCCACCAGTGACCCAGGGGCAGATACGCAGTATTTT.

As DNA, the CDR3 is TGTGCCTGGGGGTCCACAGATACGCAGTATTTT. As protein: CAWGSTDTQYF. The V call is TRBV30, the J call TRBJ2-3; D is ambiguous. The germline V and J ends were trimmed by 5 bases and 2 bases, with 5 bases remaining between them. The germline V gene has CDR1 GTSNPN and CDR2 SVGIG (reference sequence). This CDR3 is built from 11 residues.

The chain uses TRBV27 and TRBJ2-3; TRBD2 matches 7 bases. Per germline, CDR1 MNHEY and CDR2 SMNVEV (reference sequence). V dropped 6 bases and J dropped 8; count of bases not matched to a gene: 17. The CDR3 length is 16 residues. The CDR3 loop is CASSPRASGDGATQYF. The DNA of the CDR3 is TGTGCCAGCAGCCCCCGGGCTAGCGGAGATGGGGCTACGCAGTATTTT.

The chain links TRBV5-4 to TRBJ1-4; D is undetermined. V lost 2 bases, J lost 7 bases, and 15 bases lay in between. Germline V lookup: CDR1 SGHNT, CDR2 YYREEE (reference sequence). CDR3 length: 15 residues. Written as DNA, the CDR3 is TGTGCCAGCAGCTTTAAATCCGGGAGGAGTGAAAAACTGTTTTTT. Protein sequence: CASSFKSGRSEKLFF.

The genes are TRBV6-1 and TRBJ2-1; either TRBD1 or TRBD2 may supply D (6 bases each). V lost 2 bases to trimming and J lost 1 base, with 12 bases between them. The CDR3 covers 16 residues. Germline CDR1 reads MNHNS; CDR2 reads SASEGT. CDR3 region: CASSEQGGGSYNEQFF. The CDR3 DNA is TGTGCCAGCAGTGAACAAGGAGGGGGGTCCTACAATGAGCAGTTCTTC.

V usage is TRBV9 and J usage is TRBJ2-3, with a possible D match to TRBD2 (5 bases). Germline CDR1 is SGDLS and CDR2 is YYNGEE. This CDR3 is 13 amino acids long. V lost 0 bases and J 5 bases, leaving 7 bases between the germline ends. The CDR3, as DNA: TGTGCCAGCAGCGTAGGTGGACTAGATACGCAGTATTTT. This sequence encodes CASSVGGLDTQYF.